These 13 T cell receptor beta chains originate from one sample sequenced in a study of blood T cell repertoires in COVID-19. This table comes from immunoSEQ multiplex PCR, and its TCRdb copy is limited to in-frame clones, with some not included. In the table there are about 320,000 clones, around 90% of which are singletons. Sequencing was carried out using PBMCs or T cells enriched from blood (not recorded which). The receptors were gathered from a man in his 60s who had recovered from COVID-19.

This rearrangement joins TRBV4-1 to TRBJ2-1, with a weak D call TRBD2 (5 bases). This CDR3 comprises 15 residues. The V and J ends lost 1 base and 8 bases respectively, with 15 bases between them. The germline V gene has CDR1 MGHRA and CDR2 YSYEKL. CDR3 protein: CASSQAVGDFDEQFF. The DNA for the CDR3 is TGCGCCAGCAGCCAAGCTGTCGGGGATTTCGATGAGCAGTTCTTC.

The chain employs TRBV2 and TRBJ2-3, with a tentative D call TRBD2 (6 bases). V lost 4 bases to trimming and J lost 0 bases, with 17 bases between them. Germline CDR1 is SNHLY and CDR2 is FYNNEI. The CDR3 covers 17 residues. CDR3 sequence reads: CASSGPPGLTSTDTQYF. CDR3 sequence (DNA): TGTGCCAGCAGTGGGCCCCCGGGACTTACTAGCACAGATACGCAGTATTTT.

The chain employs TRBV3-1 (or the pseudogene TRBV3-2) and TRBJ2-5, with D perhaps TRBD1 (6 bases). The V end was cut by 0 bases, the J end by 5 bases, with 13 bases between. CDR3 length equals 15 residues. Germline CDR1 LGHDT, CDR2 YNNKEL (reference sequence). CDR3 bases: TGTGCCAGCAGCCAAGACAGGGGCCCATGGGAGACCCAGTACTTC. This sequence encodes CASSQDRGPWETQYF.

This chain links TRBV29-1 with TRBJ2-1; 7 nucleotides agree with TRBD2. V gave up 8 bases and J gave up 0 bases; unmatched junction bases: 7. The CDR3 is 14 residues long. The germline V gene has CDR1 SQVTM and CDR2 ANQGSEA. CDR3 region: CSSGGSSSYNEQFF. Written as DNA, the CDR3 is TGCAGCTCCGGGGGGTCAAGCTCCTACAATGAGCAGTTCTTC.

V usage is TRBV6-2 or TRBV6-3 and J usage is TRBJ2-5, with 8 bases lining up with TRBD2. The CDR3 length is 14 residues. The junction had 5 bases not matched to a gene; V was cut back by 6 bases and J by 2 bases. The germline V gene encodes CDR1 MNHEY and CDR2 SVGEGT. CDR3 DNA: TGTGCCAGCAGCATGATAGCGGGGCAAGAGACCCAGTACTTC. Its protein product is CASSMIAGQETQYF.

The chain joins TRBV14 to TRBJ1-6, with TRBD1 as a possible D gene (5 bases). Germline CDR1 SGHDN, CDR2 FVKESK. Trimming shortened V by 2 bases and J by 9 bases, and 14 bases separated the two germline ends. This CDR3 region has 15 residues. CDR3 nucleotides: TGTGCCAGCAGCCAATGGAGTCAGGGAGGTTCACCCCTCCACTTT. Its translation is CASSQWSQGGSPLHF.

In DNA form, the CDR3 reads TGCGCCAGCAGCCAAGAGTCGGCCGCGGCATGTAATTCACCCCTCCACTTT. Translating gives CASSQESAAACNSPLHF. J is TRBJ1-6 and V is TRBV4-3; D is uncertain. Between the trimmed V and J ends, which lost 0 bases and 6 bases, there was a span of 15 bases. CDR1 and CDR2 from the germline V gene are LGHNA and YSLEER. This CDR3 comprises 17 residues.

This clone was observed once. CDR3 loop: CASSKDSYGYTF. As DNA, the CDR3 is TGTGCCAGCAGCAAAGACAGTTATGGCTACACCTTC. This chain joins TRBV7-2 and TRBJ1-2; possible D gene TRBD1, 5 bases. In germline, CDR1 is SGHTA, CDR2 FQGNSA. The CDR3 loop spans 12 amino acids. The V and J ends lost 5 bases and 5 bases respectively, with 9 bases between them.

The V gene is TRBV7-9, the J gene TRBJ2-7; 8 bases are shared with TRBD1. The germline V gene has CDR1 SEHNR and CDR2 FQNEAQ (reference sequence). There are 13 residues in the CDR3. Losses at the gene ends were 5 bases for V and 6 bases for J; bases not matched to a gene: 6. CDR3 nucleotide sequence: TGTGCCAGCAGCCACGGACAGGGAGGCGAGCAGTACTTC. Translated: CASSHGQGGEQYF.

The table lists this clone with a count of one. This chain joins TRBV5-1 and TRBJ2-7, with TRBD1 matching 12 bases. V gave up 1 base and J gave up 4 bases; unmatched junction bases: 3. The CDR3 consists of 15 residues. Germline loops: CDR1 SGHRS, CDR2 YFSETQ. CDR3 DNA sequence: TGCGCCAGCAGCTTGAGGGGACAGGGGGCTTACGAGCAGTACTTC. Translated: CASSLRGQGAYEQYF.

This clone was observed a single time. The rearrangement links TRBV18 to TRBJ1-5; 7 bases map to TRBD1. Germline CDR1 is KGHSH and CDR2 is LQKENI. The V segment lost 6 bases and the J segment 1 base; nucleotides outside the gene matches: 3. The CDR3 has 14 residues. The CDR3 spells CASSLGQSNQPQHF. CDR3 nucleotide sequence: TGTGCCAGCTCGTTGGGACAGAGCAATCAGCCCCAGCATTTT.

The chain uses TRBV13 and TRBJ2-7; no clear D. From germline, CDR1 is PRHDT and CDR2 FYEKMQ (reference sequence). Trimming took 3 bases from V and 6 from J, leaving 6 bases between them. The length of the CDR3 is 11 residues. DNA for the CDR3: TGTGCCAGCAGCTTCGGGTCCGAGCAGTACTTC. This translates into CASSFGSEQYF.

This clone was detected once. V and J are TRBV4-1 and TRBJ1-3; 9 nucleotides line up with TRBD1. The germline V gene encodes CDR1 MGHRA and CDR2 YSYEKL. V lost 5 bases, J lost 1 base, and 6 bases stayed unmatched. The CDR3 sequence is 16 residues long. The chain's CDR3 is CASSIGQGSSGNTIYF. DNA for the CDR3: TGCGCCAGCAGCATAGGACAGGGGTCGTCTGGAAACACCATATATTTT.